This TCR beta chain was retrieved from a study of CD8+CD57+ T cells in acquired aplastic anemia. Study-level points and caveats: In CD8+ cells, Simpson's diversity showed no significant difference between patients and controls.

Patients included in sequencing had previously demonstrated CD8+CD57+ cell expansion by flow cytometry. CDR1 SEHNR and CDR2 FQNEAQ come from the germline V gene (reference sequence). Trimming shortened V by 3 bases and J by 14 bases, and 22 bases separated the two germline ends. This CDR3 has 14 residues. For this clonotype: Its specificity is unknown.

Genomic DNA templated the TCR beta VDJ and CDR3 profiling. TCRdb recomputed calls from the reads with MiXCR, one row per CDR3 protein. The sample has 200,000 to 300,000 distinct CDR3 sequences, 82% seen once. This receptor was identified in a human donor with aplastic anemia. The rearrangement links TRBV7-9 to TRBJ1-2; D is perhaps TRBD1 (5 bases). Material for sequencing was sorted CD4+, CD8+, or CD8+CD57+ T cells (not recorded which) from PBMCs. The CDR3 DNA is TGTGCCAGCAGCTTTGACCTAACAGGCAACACTGAAACCTTC. Amino acid sequence: CASSFDLTGNTETF.